Here is one T cell receptor beta chain with its context. Its matching antigen is unknown. This specimen comes from a study of monozygotic twins with inflammatory bowel disease. UMIs that had a 6-nucleotide sample barcode were put in using template switching. The cDNA of both the TCRalpha and TCRbeta chains was subjected to two nested PCRs of approximately 17 and 9 cycles. TCRdb processed the 5' RACE reads again and assigns one entry to each CDR3 protein, with no DNA. Recorded for this sample: about 420,000 distinct CDR3 sequences. Broader study findings: No discrimination was achieved between different T cell subtypes. Discordant twins showed the same repertoire similarity as concordant twins, possibly from limited power.

This CDR3 has 14 amino acids. The V gene's germline CDR1 is MNHEY and CDR2 SVGAGI. The chain has TRBV6-5 and TRBJ1-5. The specimen was blood. This clonotype was sampled from a human donor with ulcerative colitis or Crohn's disease, or a healthy co-twin of an affected twin (not recorded which). The CDR3 loop reads CASSYGRSNQPQHF.